These 22 T cell receptor beta chains were sequenced from one sample in a study of immune characterization of retroperitoneal liposarcoma. TCRdb used MiXCR to reprocess the PCR reads, holding one entry per CDR3 protein. The table lists approximately 9,400 distinct CDR3 sequences, approximately 27% of them singletons, with roughly 9% in the top ten. Sequenced material: tumor tissue. The receptors shown here come from a male donor with retroperitoneal liposarcoma.

This clonotype occurred many times. The CDR3: CASSYSTPGQGGEQYF. DNA for the CDR3: TGTGCCAGCAGTTACTCTACTCCGGGACAGGGGGGTGAGCAGTACTTC. The chain has TRBV6-6 and TRBJ2-1; 11 nucleotides align to TRBD1. The J call may be incorrect, as the DNA end agrees better with TRBJ2-7. This CDR3 is built from 16 residues. CDR1 and CDR2 from the germline V gene are MNHNY and SVGAGI (reference sequence).

V usage is TRBV6-1 and J usage is TRBJ2-2; 9 bases line up with TRBD2. With 3 bases clipped from V and 4 bases from J, the junction kept 6 bases outside the gene matches. This CDR3 is built from 16 residues. The germline CDR1 and CDR2 sequences are MNHNS and SASEGT. CDR3 protein: CASSDLAGAGTGELFF. CDR3 in DNA: TGTGCCAGCAGTGATTTAGCGGGAGCTGGCACCGGGGAGCTGTTTTTT.

V is TRBV4-3 and J is TRBJ2-1; TRBD2 matches at 14 bases. Trimming took 2 bases from V and 5 from J; bases not matched to a gene: 11. Germline assignment: CDR1 LGHNA and CDR2 YSLEER. The CDR3 is 19 residues long. CDR3 sequence (DNA): TGCGCCAGCAGCCAATTTCCGGGACTAGCGGGAGAGGCGAACAATGAGCAGTTCTTC. It translates to CASSQFPGLAGEANNEQFF.

At least ten counts were recorded for this clonotype. The chain carries TRBV12-3 or TRBV12-4 and TRBJ2-3; D remains ambiguous. Gene TRBJ2-7 matches the end of the DNA better, so the J call may be wrong. CDR3 length equals 11 residues. The chain's CDR3 is CASSFLNEQYF. The CDR3 coding sequence is TGTGCCAGCAGTTTCCTGAATGAGCAGTACTTC.

The J gene is TRBJ2-1, the V gene TRBV28; D tentatively reads TRBD1 or TRBD2 (5 bases each). The CDR3 contains 14 residues. The germline gives CDR1 MDHEN, CDR2 SYDVKM. Trimming cost V 10 bases and J 7 bases, with 20 bases left between them. The CDR3 protein is CATTARGVMNEQFF. As DNA, the CDR3 is TGTGCCACCACTGCCAGAGGGGTAATGAATGAGCAGTTCTTC.

This clonotype came up a few times. The chain carries TRBV12-3 or TRBV12-4 and TRBJ2-5, with D perhaps assigned TRBD1 or TRBD2 (5 bases each). Trimming stripped 6 bases from V and 4 bases from J, with 15 bases between. The CDR3 runs to 14 residues. CDR3: CASRYSGTGETQYF. In DNA, the CDR3 is TGTGCCAGCAGGTACTCAGGGACGGGAGAGACCCAGTACTTC.

By share, this clonotype counts as medium-sized. The V and J genes are TRBV7-2 and TRBJ2-1; D remains unclear. The CDR3 is 13 amino acids. Trimming removed 1 base at V and 4 bases at J, with 5 bases between. From germline, CDR1 is SGHTA and CDR2 FQGNSA. CDR3 residues: CASSLGMYNEQFF. In DNA, the CDR3 is TGTGCCAGCAGCTTAGGCATGTACAATGAGCAGTTCTTC.

This chain uses TRBV6-1 with TRBJ2-1; D remains ambiguous. The germline V and J ends were trimmed by 6 bases and 1 base, with 7 bases remaining between them. Germline V gene sequence: CDR1 MNHNS, CDR2 SASEGT. This CDR3 is 13 amino acids long. The CDR3 here is CASSRVSYNEQFF. The CDR3 DNA sequence: TGTGCCAGCAGCCGCGTATCCTACAATGAGCAGTTCTTC.

The rearrangement joins TRBV6-4 to TRBJ2-5, with D perhaps matching TRBD1 or TRBD2 (5 bases each). Germline CDR1 is MRHNA and CDR2 is SNTAGT. The CDR3 covers 15 residues. The V and J ends lost 4 bases and 11 bases respectively, with 23 bases between them. Here the CDR3 reads CASSVGLEGYNEQYF. DNA of the CDR3: TGTGCCAGCAGTGTCGGGCTAGAGGGGTACAATGAGCAGTACTTC.

The chain couples TRBV6-1 to TRBJ2-6; either TRBD1 or TRBD2 may fit D (5 bases each). The germline CDR1 and CDR2 sequences are MNHNS and SASEGT. Trimming shortened V by 6 bases and J by 0 bases, and 12 bases separated the two germline ends. The CDR3 spans 16 residues. This CDR3 reads CASRRWGPSGANVLTF. The CDR3 nucleotides read TGTGCCAGCAGGCGTTGGGGACCCTCTGGGGCCAACGTCCTGACTTTC.

In its sample, this clonotype was seen many times. The chain employs TRBV6-1 and TRBJ2-1; 11 bases match TRBD2. The DNA end is a closer match to TRBJ2-7, so the J assignment may be wrong. This CDR3 is built from 14 residues. Germline V CDR1 and CDR2: MNHNS, SASEGT. In nucleotides, the CDR3 is TGTGCCACTTCCCCACTAGCGGGGGCCAATGAGCAGTACTTC. Translation: CATSPLAGANEQYF.

In this sample, this clonotype turned up many times. Written as DNA, the CDR3 is TGTGCCAGCAGTTATCAGGGATGGAGCACAGATACGCAGTATTTT. It encodes CASSYQGWSTDTQYF. V gene TRBV6-1 combines with J gene TRBJ2-3; a weak D match, TRBD1 (5 bases). This CDR3 has 15 residues. Per the germline V gene, CDR1 is MNHNS and CDR2 is SASEGT. With 5 bases removed from V and 0 bases from J, the gap between germline ends came to 12 bases.

This clonotype turned up a few times. V and J are TRBV27 and TRBJ2-1, with TRBD2 matching 9 bases. The DNA end favors TRBJ2-7, so the J call may be wrong. Germline V gene sequence: CDR1 MNHEY, CDR2 SMNVEV (reference sequence). CDR3 length: 15 amino acids. The DNA for the CDR3 is TGTGCCAGCAGTTTCGGTAACGCGGGAGGGGATGAGCAGTACTTC. Its translation: CASSFGNAGGDEQYF.

The chain employs TRBV6-6 and TRBJ2-3; TRBD1 might be the D (6 bases). Trimming cost V 2 bases and J 0 bases, with 6 bases left between them. Germline assignment: CDR1 MNHNY and CDR2 SVGAGI (reference sequence). The CDR3 spans 14 residues. In DNA form, the CDR3 reads TGTGCCAGCAGTTACGGACAGAGCACAGATACGCAGTATTTT. Translated, it gives CASSYGQSTDTQYF.

The genes are TRBV6-1 and TRBJ1-5, with D uncertain. This CDR3 spans 16 amino acids. Trimming left V 6 bases short and J 4 bases short, with 19 bases between. The germline V gene encodes CDR1 MNHNS and CDR2 SASEGT. The CDR3 reads CASSPGVALGNQPQHF. The CDR3 DNA reads TGTGCCAGCAGCCCCGGAGTCGCCCTTGGGAATCAGCCCCAGCATTTT.

The rearrangement links TRBV12-3 or TRBV12-4 to TRBJ2-2; the match to TRBD1 covers 11 bases. The CDR3 runs 15 residues. J lost 5 bases, V lost 7 bases, and 6 bases had no gene match. CDR3 protein: CASTLDRGLTGELFF. The CDR3 DNA reads TGTGCCAGCACCTTGGACAGGGGGCTTACCGGGGAGCTGTTTTTT.

The chain combines TRBV6-6 with TRBJ2-2; 14 nucleotides agree with TRBD2. Germline lookup yields CDR1 MNHNY and CDR2 SVGAGI (reference sequence). Losses at the gene ends were 6 bases for V and 7 bases for J; bases not matched to a gene: 10. The CDR3 runs 17 residues. CDR3 protein: CASSLRLAGGQGGELFF. CDR3 in DNA: TGTGCCAGCAGCCTCCGACTAGCGGGAGGGCAGGGCGGGGAGCTGTTTTTT.

The CDR3 region has the DNA TGTGCTAGCGCCCTAGGCAGCTCCTACGAGCAGTTCTTC. This sequence encodes CASALGSSYEQFF. The chain couples TRBV12-5 to TRBJ2-5; D call uncertain. The J call may be wrong; the DNA end is better matched by TRBJ2-1. The CDR3 covers 13 residues. Germline assignment: CDR1 LGHNT and CDR2 FRNRAP.

The chain uses TRBV11-2 and TRBJ2-1; either TRBD1 or TRBD2 may supply D (7 bases each). The V gene's germline CDR1 is SGHAT and CDR2 FQNNGV. CDR3 length equals 15 residues. Trimming took 4 bases from V and 10 from J, leaving 20 bases between them. CDR3 in DNA: TGTGCCAGCAGCTCATGGGGGGGACAGTACTACGAGCAGTTCTTC. Protein product: CASSSWGGQYYEQFF.

This clonotype was seen more than once but under ten times. This chain uses TRBV12-5 with TRBJ2-1; tentative D call: TRBD1 (5 bases). The length of the CDR3 is 12 residues. Germline CDR1 reads LGHNT; CDR2 reads FRNRAP. With 3 bases removed from V and 7 bases from J, the gap between germline ends came to 7 bases. CDR3 in amino acids: CASGFGANEQFF. The CDR3 region has the DNA TGTGCTAGTGGTTTTGGGGCAAATGAGCAGTTCTTC.

This clonotype showed up just a few times. The chain links TRBV6-1 to TRBJ2-1; D perhaps matches TRBD2 (6 bases). Germline lookup yields CDR1 MNHNS and CDR2 SASEGT. The CDR3 runs to 14 residues. V shed 4 bases and J shed 10 bases, with 17 bases lying between them. The CDR3: CASSGPGGTYEQFF. In DNA, the CDR3 is TGTGCCAGCAGTGGGCCCGGGGGAACCTACGAGCAGTTCTTC.

This chain links TRBV4-3 with TRBJ1-1; D not certain. Germline-derived CDR1 and CDR2 are LGHNA and YSLEER. The CDR3 extends over 13 amino acids. The germline V and J ends were trimmed by 4 bases and 1 base, with 7 bases remaining between them. CDR3: CASSRDANTEAFF. The CDR3 nucleotides read TGCGCCAGCAGCCGCGACGCGAACACTGAAGCTTTCTTT.